A single sample gave rise to the 4 T cell receptor beta chains below, sequenced in a study of CD8 T cells in Susac syndrome. Random hexamers were used to reverse transcribe the RNA input (about 0.5 to 1 ug). TCRdb used MiXCR to reprocess the immunoSEQ multiplex PCR reads, holding one entry per CDR3 protein. Seen here are fewer than 150,000 distinct CDR3 sequences, 90% to 95% observed once, and the top ten hold approximately 0.097%. Sequencing was done on a sample of CD4+ T cells from PBMCs. These receptors were taken from a human donor with multiple sclerosis.

V gene TRBV4-2 combines with J gene TRBJ1-1, with D unclear. There are 15 residues in the CDR3. V dropped 0 bases and J dropped 5 bases, with 13 bases sitting between them. Germline V gene sequence: CDR1 LGHNA, CDR2 YNFKEQ. CDR3: CASSQEGNFGTEAFF. For the CDR3, the DNA is TGTGCCAGCAGCCAAGAGGGGAATTTCGGTACTGAAGCTTTCTTT.

V usage is TRBV7-9 and J usage is TRBJ1-1; D remains unclear. Germline V gene lookup returns CDR1 SEHNR and CDR2 FQNEAQ (reference sequence). V was cut by 3 bases and J by 1 base, with 6 bases left in between. The CDR3 contains 13 residues. The CDR3 region has the DNA TGTGCCAGCAGCTTCAGGAAGAACACTGAAGCTTTCTTT. Residues: CASSFRKNTEAFF.

The chain joins TRBV18 to TRBJ1-2; 7 nucleotides line up with TRBD1. The germline CDR1 and CDR2 sequences are KGHSH and LQKENI. The length of the CDR3 is 14 residues. V shed 3 bases, J shed 3 bases, and the junction held 4 bases outside the gene matches. CDR3 nucleotide sequence: TGTGCCAGCTCACCTAGAACAGGGGACTATGGCTACACCTTC. Its translation: CASSPRTGDYGYTF.

The chain links TRBV6-1 to TRBJ2-1; the D gene could be TRBD1 or TRBD2 (5 bases each). The germline V gene encodes CDR1 MNHNS and CDR2 SASEGT. V was trimmed by 8 bases and J by 3 bases, leaving 14 bases between them. The CDR3 is made up of 14 amino acids. The CDR3 sequence is CASVVGVRYNEQFF. In DNA, the CDR3 is TGTGCCAGCGTCGTGGGGGTCCGCTACAATGAGCAGTTCTTC.